A selection of T cell receptor beta chains follows, all from one sample in a study of circulating CD8 cells and anti-PD-1 response in melanoma. A single record per CDR3 protein comes from TCRdb applying MiXCR to the reads. The sample shows 2,000 to 3,000 distinct CDR3 sequences, 5% to 6.5% of them seen only once. Sequencing used CD8+ T cells from PBMCs, obtained at baseline or after one month of anti-PD-1 therapy (not recorded which). All receptors derive from a human donor with melanoma. The CDR3 runs from the conserved cysteine through the conserved F or W. The D gene is left open where the match is weak. Clone size is given for some rows only: seen once, a few or many times, or a class if the clone is expanded.

clone_size	d_call	v_call	j_call	cdr3_aa	cdr3_nt
medium-sized	.	TRBV28	TRBJ1-1	CASSLQEGLNTEAFF	TGTGCCAGCAGTTTACAGGAGGGATTGAACACTGAAGCTTTCTTT
.	TRBD2	TRBV20-1	TRBJ2-3	CSARDYTDTQYF	TGCAGTGCCCGGGACTACACAGATACGCAGTATTTT
medium-sized	.	TRBV19	TRBJ1-1	CASRAQFTEAFF	TGTGCCAGTAGGGCACAGTTCACTGAAGCTTTCTTT
once	TRBD2	TRBV19	TRBJ2-1	CASSIRAGGVNGQFF	TGTGCCAGTAGTATCCGAGCGGGGGGCGTTAATGGGCAGTTCTTC
.	.	TRBV12-3/TRBV12-4	TRBJ2-1	CASTDPSNYNEQFF	TGTGCCAGCACCGACCCTTCCAACTACAATGAGCAGTTCTTC
medium-sized	.	TRBV14	TRBJ2-7	CASSQDPGYEQYF	TGTGCCAGCAGCCAAGATCCCGGTTACGAGCAGTACTTC
medium-sized	.	TRBV6-6	TRBJ2-7	CASSLDSYEQYF	TGTGCCAGCAGTTTGGACAGCTACGAGCAGTACTTC
medium-sized	TRBD1	TRBV28	TRBJ2-1	CASSPRTGDNEQFF	TGTGCCAGCAGTCCCCGGACAGGGGACAATGAGCAGTTCTTC
.	.	TRBV28	TRBJ2-7	CASSLQTGSEQYF	TGTGCCAGCAGTTTACAGACGGGGTCGGAGCAGTACTTC
medium-sized	.	TRBV7-6	TRBJ2-7	CASSLSQGLSLSYEQYF	TGTGCCAGCAGCTTATCCCAGGGCCTGAGTCTTTCCTACGAGCAGTACTTC
few	.	TRBV19	TRBJ2-7	CASSIDPYEQYF	TGTGCCAGTAGTATAGATCCCTACGAGCAGTACTTC
large	.	TRBV28	TRBJ1-4	CASTRSTYEKLFF	TGTGCCAGCACCCGCAGTACCTATGAAAAACTGTTTTTT
medium-sized	.	TRBV19	TRBJ2-7	CASSIINSPSYEQYF	TGTGCCAGTAGTATAATAAACAGTCCCTCCTACGAGCAGTACTTC
medium-sized	.	TRBV4-1	TRBJ1-1	CASSQDLGVNTEAFF	TGCGCCAGCAGCCAAGATTTAGGGGTGAACACTGAAGCTTTCTTT
medium-sized	.	TRBV20-1	TRBJ2-7	CSARSRDSGPYEQYF	TGCAGTGCTAGAAGCAGGGATTCGGGCCCCTACGAGCAGTACTTC
medium-sized	.	TRBV2	TRBJ2-1	CASRETGLGQFF	TGTGCCAGCAGGGAAACAGGGCTGGGGCAGTTCTTC
medium-sized	.	TRBV19	TRBJ2-7	CASGEHEQYF	TGTGCCAGTGGGGAACACGAGCAGTACTTC
medium-sized	.	TRBV19	TRBJ2-1	CASSITGSYNEQFF	TGTGCCAGTAGTATCACAGGCTCCTACAATGAGCAGTTCTTC
.	TRBD1	TRBV19	TRBJ2-7	CASSATGGPYEQYF	TGTGCCAGTAGTGCGACAGGGGGCCCCTACGAGCAGTACTTC
medium-sized	TRBD1	TRBV7-3	TRBJ1-5	CASSPSGQLNQPQHF	TGTGCCAGCAGCCCATCGGGACAGCTGAATCAGCCCCAGCATTTT
medium-sized	.	TRBV27	TRBJ1-2	CASRVGVNYGYTF	TGTGCCAGCAGAGTAGGGGTTAACTATGGCTACACCTTC
medium-sized	.	TRBV28	TRBJ1-5	CASSRDLDSNQPQHF	TGTGCCAGCAGTCGGGACCTGGATAGCAATCAGCCCCAGCATTTT
medium-sized	.	TRBV14	TRBJ1-1	CASSHVRGLTEAFF	TGTGCCAGCAGCCATGTTCGGGGTTTGACTGAAGCTTTCTTT
medium-sized	TRBD1	TRBV24-1	TRBJ2-1	CATSDSPTKTGDSYNEQFF	TGTGCCACCAGTGATTCACCGACTAAAACAGGGGATTCATACAATGAGCAGTTCTTC
medium-sized	.	TRBV19	TRBJ2-7	CASSMGQHPTYEQYF	TGTGCCAGTAGTATGGGGCAGCACCCCACCTACGAGCAGTACTTC
medium-sized	.	TRBV27	TRBJ1-2	CASSVGTTHYGYTF	TGTGCCAGCAGTGTCGGTACAACCCACTATGGCTACACCTTC
medium-sized	TRBD1	TRBV28	TRBJ2-7	CASSLPGQGASREQYF	TGTGCCAGCAGCCTGCCGGGACAGGGGGCCTCTCGGGAGCAGTACTTC
medium-sized	TRBD1	TRBV28	TRBJ2-7	CASTPGTGMDEQYF	TGTGCCAGCACTCCCGGGACAGGGATGGACGAGCAGTACTTC
medium-sized	.	TRBV4-2	TRBJ2-2	CASSQGSNTGELFF	TGTGCCAGCAGCCAGGGTTCGAACACCGGGGAGCTGTTTTTT
.	TRBD2	TRBV4-1	TRBJ2-7	CASSQGSRGGDEQYF	TGCGCCAGCAGCCAAGGGTCCCGCGGGGGGGACGAGCAGTACTTC
medium-sized	TRBD2	TRBV28	TRBJ2-2	CASSLPAGTNTGELFF	TGTGCCAGCAGTTTACCAGCGGGGACGAACACCGGGGAGCTGTTTTTT
medium-sized	.	TRBV29-1	TRBJ2-1	CSVEGDEGIYNEQFF	TGCAGCGTTGAAGGTGATGAGGGGATATACAATGAGCAGTTCTTC
medium-sized	.	TRBV19	TRBJ1-5	CASKADSYSNQPQHF	TGTGCCAGTAAGGCAGACTCTTATAGCAATCAGCCCCAGCATTTT
large	.	TRBV2	TRBJ1-4	CASSEARIGGVKEKLFF	TGTGCCAGCAGTGAAGCAAGGATCGGAGGGGTAAAAGAAAAACTGTTTTTT
large	.	TRBV7-2	TRBJ1-6	CASSLGLLGLHF	TGTGCCAGCAGCTTAGGGCTGCTTGGTCTCCACTTT
medium-sized	.	TRBV27	TRBJ2-3	CASSLILEHPSTDTQYF	TGTGCCAGCAGTTTAATTTTGGAGCACCCTAGCACAGATACGCAGTATTTT
medium-sized	TRBD1	TRBV3-1	TRBJ2-3	CASSPDRGPDTQYF	TGTGCCAGCAGCCCTGACAGGGGCCCAGATACGCAGTATTTT
medium-sized	.	TRBV9	TRBJ2-7	CASSVGNGREQYF	TGTGCCAGCAGCGTAGGAAATGGGCGCGAGCAGTACTTC
large	TRBD1	TRBV6-5	TRBJ2-1	CASSYKRQGARNEQFF	TGTGCCAGCAGTTACAAGAGACAGGGGGCGCGGAATGAGCAGTTCTTC
medium-sized	.	TRBV27	TRBJ1-1	CASSFGTEAFF	TGTGCCAGCAGTTTTGGCACTGAAGCTTTCTTT
medium-sized	.	TRBV28	TRBJ2-4	CASSFRPTRDLAKNIQYF	TGTGCCAGCAGTTTTCGGCCGACCCGAGATCTAGCCAAAAATATTCAGTACTTC
medium-sized	TRBD2	TRBV7-2	TRBJ2-3	CASSPSGGAGDTQYF	TGTGCCAGCAGCCCCAGCGGGGGGGCAGGAGATACGCAGTATTTT
medium-sized	TRBD2	TRBV28	TRBJ2-1	CASSLGGEAYNEQFF	TGTGCCAGCAGTTTGGGAGGGGAAGCCTACAATGAGCAGTTCTTC
large	.	TRBV29-1	TRBJ2-7	CSVEIGAGYEQYF	TGCAGCGTTGAAATAGGGGCTGGCTACGAGCAGTACTTC
medium-sized	.	TRBV29-1	TRBJ2-7	CSVALPASYEQYF	TGCAGCGTTGCTCTCCCCGCGAGCTACGAGCAGTACTTC
medium-sized	.	TRBV20-1	TRBJ2-7	CSARPTALAPYEQYF	TGCAGTGCTAGACCAACCGCACTAGCACCCTACGAGCAGTACTTC
medium-sized	.	TRBV19	TRBJ1-5	CGSGPNQPQHF	TGTGGGTCGGGGCCTAATCAGCCCCAGCATTTT
medium-sized	.	TRBV27	TRBJ2-5	CASSSSRNQETQYF	TGTGCCAGCAGTTCTAGTAGAAACCAAGAGACCCAGTACTTC
medium-sized	TRBD1	TRBV5-4	TRBJ2-7	CATFTGDGSYEQYF	TGTGCCACTTTCACAGGGGATGGAAGCTACGAGCAGTACTTC
medium-sized	.	TRBV19	TRBJ2-7	CASSIARDLTYEQYF	TGTGCCAGTAGTATAGCCAGGGACCTCACTTACGAGCAGTACTTC
medium-sized	.	TRBV24-1	TRBJ2-7	CATSAGTGYEQYF	TGTGCCACCAGTGCGGGAACTGGATACGAGCAGTACTTC
medium-sized	TRBD2	TRBV11-2	TRBJ2-7	CASSFGTSGSYEQYF	TGTGCCAGCAGCTTCGGGACTAGCGGCTCCTACGAGCAGTACTTC